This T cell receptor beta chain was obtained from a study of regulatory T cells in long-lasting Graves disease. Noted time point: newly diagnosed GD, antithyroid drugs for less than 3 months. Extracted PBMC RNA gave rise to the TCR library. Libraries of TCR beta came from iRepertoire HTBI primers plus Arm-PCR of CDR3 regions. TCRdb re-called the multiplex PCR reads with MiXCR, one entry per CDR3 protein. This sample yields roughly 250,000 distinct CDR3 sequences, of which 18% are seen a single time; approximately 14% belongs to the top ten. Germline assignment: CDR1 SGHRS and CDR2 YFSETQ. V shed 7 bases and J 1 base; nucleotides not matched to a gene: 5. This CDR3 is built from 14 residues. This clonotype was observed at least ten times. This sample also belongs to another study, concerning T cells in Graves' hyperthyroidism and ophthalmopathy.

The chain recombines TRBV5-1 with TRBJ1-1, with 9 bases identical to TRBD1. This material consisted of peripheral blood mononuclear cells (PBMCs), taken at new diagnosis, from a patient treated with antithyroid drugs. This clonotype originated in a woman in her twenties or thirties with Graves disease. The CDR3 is CASGEQGANTEAFF. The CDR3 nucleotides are TGCGCCAGCGGGGAACAGGGGGCGAACACTGAAGCTTTCTTT. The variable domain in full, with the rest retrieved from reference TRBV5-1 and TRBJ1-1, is KAGVTQTPRYLIKTRGQQVTLSCSPISGHRSVSWYQQTPGQGLQFLFEYFSETQRNKGNFPGRFSGRQFSNSRSEMNVSTLELGDSALYLCASGEQGANTEAFFGQGTRLTVV.